These 30 T cell receptor beta chains were all obtained from the same sample, sequenced in a study of cytomegalovirus exposure and HLA in healthy donors. The study ran its PCR with 60 Vbeta and 13 Jbeta primers. Method: immunoSEQ multiplex PCR; TCRdb's copy keeps in-frame clones and lacks some. The table shows about 180,000 clones, with around 74% occurring only once. The sample taken for sequencing was PBMCs. These TCRs come from a male donor in good health and CMV-seronegative.

The chain joins TRBV7-9 to TRBJ1-6; D possibly corresponds to TRBD1 (5 bases). V was clipped by 5 bases and J by 9 bases, with 17 bases between them. Per the germline V gene, CDR1 is SEHNR and CDR2 is FQNEAQ (reference sequence). The CDR3 consists of 15 residues. The CDR3 loop is CASSRKTESSSPLHF. The CDR3 region has the DNA TGTGCCAGCAGCCGGAAGACAGAGTCGAGTTCACCCCTCCACTTT.

The chain is built from TRBV2 and TRBJ1-5, with 9 bases lining up with TRBD1. The ends lost 6 bases at V and 4 bases at J; junction bases unmatched: 7. The CDR3 is made up of 15 amino acids. CDR1 is SNHLY, CDR2 FYNNEI, per germline. This CDR3 reads CASRDRGFMNQPQHF. CDR3 coding DNA: TGTGCCAGCAGGGACAGGGGTTTTATGAATCAGCCCCAGCATTTT.

The gene calls are TRBV18 and TRBJ2-1, with 9 bases aligning to TRBD1. This CDR3 spans 13 amino acids. J gave up 6 bases and V 3 bases, and 0 bases lay outside the gene matches. CDR1 and CDR2 (germline): KGHSH, LQKENI. The CDR3 loop reads CASSPTGGNEQFF. CDR3 sequence (DNA): TGTGCCAGCTCACCGACAGGGGGCAATGAGCAGTTCTTC.

The J gene is TRBJ2-1, the V gene TRBV11-2; the D is unclear. Germline V gene data show CDR1 as SGHAT and CDR2 as FQNNGV. Trimming took off 0 bases at V and 11 bases at J, with 14 bases between the two ends. The CDR3 has 14 residues. This CDR3 reads CASSLEAFFTKQFF. The CDR3 nucleotides are TGTGCCAGCAGCTTAGAAGCCTTCTTTACTAAGCAGTTCTTC.

The chain joins TRBV7-9 to TRBJ2-7; tentative D call: TRBD1 (5 bases). V was pared by 4 bases and J by 6 bases, with 19 bases between. The CDR3 sequence is 15 residues long. Germline loops: CDR1 SEHNR, CDR2 FQNEAQ (reference sequence). This CDR3 is CASSSITGRAGEQYF. CDR3 nucleotide sequence: TGTGCCAGCAGCTCAATTACAGGAAGGGCCGGCGAGCAGTACTTC.

The gene calls are TRBV27 and TRBJ1-5, with 7 nucleotides matching TRBD1. Germline values: CDR1 MNHEY, CDR2 SMNVEV (reference sequence). The CDR3 has 16 amino acids. V was clipped by 1 base and J by 0 bases; unmatched bases: 3. CDR3 nucleotide sequence: TGTGCCAGCAGTTTATGGGGACAGCCTAGCAATCAGCCCCAGCATTTT. This translates into CASSLWGQPSNQPQHF.

CDR3 nucleotide sequence: TGCAGCGTCCTTAAGACGGGGAACACTGAAGCTTTCTTT. Amino acids: CSVLKTGNTEAFF. The genes are TRBV29-1 and TRBJ1-1; D is ambiguous. This CDR3 region has 13 residues. Germline V gene lookup returns CDR1 SQVTM and CDR2 ANQGSEA. The V end lost 6 bases, the J end lost 1 base, and 12 bases lay between the germline ends.

Note on this clone: At one end the junction does not follow the germline gene, possibly because of a read error. The rearrangement uses TRBV7-9 and TRBJ2-1, with D maybe TRBD2 (6 bases). Germline V gene sequence: CDR1 SEHNR, CDR2 FQNEAQ (reference sequence). The CDR3 covers 11 residues. CDR3 in DNA: TGTTCCAGCAGCTTAAGGAGGGGACAGTTCTTC. Translating gives CSSSLRRGQFF.

The rearrangement links TRBV6-6 to TRBJ1-1; the match to TRBD1 covers 9 bases. CDR3 length equals 14 residues. Germline lookup yields CDR1 MNHNY and CDR2 SVGAGI (reference sequence). V shed 7 bases, J shed 4 bases, and the junction held 7 bases outside the gene matches. Here the CDR3 DNA reads TGTGCCAGCACTACGGGACAGGGTGGCACTGAAGCTTTCTTT. It is translated as CASTTGQGGTEAFF.

The J gene is TRBJ2-1, the V gene TRBV7-2, with 10 positions matching TRBD2. This CDR3 contains 15 residues. V trimming: 2 bases; J trimming: 3 bases; junction bases outside the gene matches: 1. CDR1 and CDR2 (germline): SGHTA, FQGNSA. The DNA for the CDR3 is TGTGCCAGCAGCTTAACTAGCGGGATCTACAATGAGCAGTTCTTC. Translating gives CASSLTSGIYNEQFF. The variable domain in full, completed from reference TRBV7-2 and TRBJ2-1, reads GAGVSQSPSNKVTEKGKDVELRCDPISGHTALYWYRQSLGQGLEFLIYFQGNSAPDKSGLPSDRFSAERTGGSVSTLTIQRTQQEDSAVYLCASSLTSGIYNEQFFGPGTRLTVL.

The chain combines TRBV11-3 with TRBJ2-1; the match to TRBD2 covers 8 bases. CDR1 is SGHNT and CDR2 is YENEEA in the germline V gene. This CDR3 is 13 amino acids long. V dropped 5 bases and J dropped 6; count of bases not matched to a gene: 3. The CDR3 bases are TGTGCCAGCAGCCCTCTAGCGGGCAATGAGCAGTTCTTC. Translation: CASSPLAGNEQFF.

The V and J genes are TRBV4-1 and TRBJ1-5, with TRBD1 as a possible D gene (5 bases). Germline lookup yields CDR1 MGHRA and CDR2 YSYEKL. With 4 bases removed from V and 5 bases from J, the gap between germline ends came to 15 bases. The CDR3 is 15 amino acids. The CDR3 spells CASSPETERDQPQHF. The CDR3 DNA is TGCGCCAGCAGCCCCGAGACAGAAAGGGATCAGCCCCAGCATTTT.

J is TRBJ1-3 and V is TRBV5-4; D might be TRBD1 (6 bases). CDR3 length: 13 amino acids. V was clipped by 3 bases and J by 3 bases, with 7 bases between them. CDR1 and CDR2 (germline): SGHNT, YYREEE (reference sequence). CDR3 sequence reads: CASSSGHGNTIYF. DNA of the CDR3: TGTGCCAGCAGCTCGGGACATGGAAACACCATATATTTT. Using reference TRBV5-4 and TRBJ1-3 for the parts outside the CDR3, the full variable domain is ETGVTQSPTHLIKTRGQQVTLRCSSQSGHNTVSWYQQALGQGPQFIFQYYREEENGRGNFPPRFSGLQFPNYSSELNVNALELDDSALYLCASSSGHGNTIYFGEGSWLTVV.

The chain joins TRBV7-9 to TRBJ1-6; perhaps TRBD1 as D (6 bases). Germline V gene sequence: CDR1 SEHNR, CDR2 FQNEAQ (reference sequence). Trimming left V 5 bases short and J 7 bases short, with 12 bases between. This CDR3 has 14 residues. This CDR3 is CASSQSRGNSPLHF. Written as DNA, the CDR3 is TGTGCCAGCAGCCAGTCTAGGGGGAATTCACCCCTCCACTTT.

The V gene is TRBV7-6, the J gene TRBJ2-7, with 14 bases identical to TRBD2. Trimming took 5 bases from V and 0 from J; bases not matched to a gene: 15. The CDR3 covers 20 residues. CDR1 SGHVS and CDR2 FNYEAQ come from the germline V gene. The CDR3 protein is CASSPTVSGLAGESSYEQYF. Written as DNA, the CDR3 is TGTGCCAGCAGCCCAACGGTATCGGGACTAGCGGGGGAAAGCTCCTACGAGCAGTACTTC.

This rearrangement joins TRBV2 to TRBJ1-5, with a possible D match to TRBD1 (5 bases). The V end lost 4 bases, the J end lost 6 bases, and 16 bases lay between the germline ends. The CDR3 contains 15 residues. Germline-derived CDR1 and CDR2 are SNHLY and FYNNEI. The CDR3 sequence: CASSGGRQGSQPQHF. The CDR3, as DNA: TGTGCCAGCAGTGGTGGGAGGCAGGGCAGTCAGCCCCAGCATTTT.

The chain recombines TRBV9 with TRBJ1-2, with TRBD1 as a possible D gene (6 bases). V was shortened by 0 bases and J by 4 bases, with 7 bases between the two germline ends. CDR1 SGDLS and CDR2 YYNGEE come from the germline V gene. This CDR3 has 13 amino acids. The DNA of the CDR3 is TGTGCCAGCAGCGTAGAGGGGGTCTATGGCTACACCTTC. It specifies CASSVEGVYGYTF.

This clone has only one observation. Additional DNA sequences in this sample encode the identical CDR3. This chain joins TRBV7-9 and TRBJ1-1; D is perhaps TRBD1 (6 bases). Between the trimmed V and J ends, which lost 6 bases and 1 base, there was a span of 9 bases. The CDR3 totals 13 residues. Germline values: CDR1 SEHNR, CDR2 FQNEAQ (reference sequence). For the CDR3, the DNA is TGTGCCAGCAGTTTACAGGGGAACACTGAAGCTTTCTTT. Translation gives CASSLQGNTEAFF.

The chain employs TRBV2 and TRBJ2-1; TRBD2 is a possible D gene (5 bases). The CDR3 is 13 residues long. The V end lost 9 bases, the J end lost 3 bases, and 12 bases lay between the germline ends. The germline V gene encodes CDR1 SNHLY and CDR2 FYNNEI. This CDR3 reads CASKRASYNEQFF. In DNA, the CDR3 is TGTGCCAGTAAGAGGGCCAGCTACAATGAGCAGTTCTTC.

The CDR3 loop is CASSSPGQAYGYTF. CDR3 DNA sequence: TGCGCCAGCAGCTCCCCGGGACAGGCGTATGGCTACACCTTC. The V call is TRBV4-1, the J call TRBJ1-2; 8 bases fit TRBD1. Germline lookup yields CDR1 MGHRA and CDR2 YSYEKL. The CDR3 has 14 amino acids. V lost 5 bases to trimming and J lost 5 bases; unmatched junction nucleotides: 7.

This rearrangement joins TRBV7-3 to TRBJ2-5; a weak D match, TRBD1 (6 bases). V dropped 5 bases and J dropped 3 bases, with 10 bases sitting between them. The CDR3 has 13 amino acids. In germline, CDR1 is SGHTA, CDR2 FQGTGA. CDR3 loop: CASSVYREETQYF. The CDR3 nucleotides read TGTGCCAGCAGCGTATACAGGGAAGAGACCCAGTACTTC.

This clone was counted a single time. This chain connects TRBV28 to TRBJ2-3; maybe TRBD2 (5 bases). V was cut by 3 bases and J by 4 bases, with 8 bases left in between. CDR3 length equals 13 residues. The V gene's germline CDR1 is MDHEN and CDR2 SYDVKM. For the CDR3, the DNA is TGTGCCAGCAGTTTCCGGGAACCAGATACGCAGTATTTT. This gives the protein CASSFREPDTQYF. The whole variable domain, remainder taken from reference TRBV28 and TRBJ2-3, is DVKVTQSSRYLVKRTGEKVFLECVQDMDHENMFWYRQDPGLGLRLIYFSYDVKMKEKGDIPEGYSVSREKKERFSLILESASTNQTSMYLCASSFREPDTQYFGPGTRLTVL.

This clone was counted between two and nine times. The CDR3 protein is CASSLKVGAGLNEQFF. As DNA, the CDR3 is TGTGCCAGCAGCTTAAAGGTTGGAGCGGGCCTCAATGAGCAGTTCTTC. The rearrangement links TRBV7-3 to TRBJ2-1; possibly TRBD2 for D (6 bases). There are 16 residues in the CDR3. Trimming shortened V by 1 base and J by 6 bases, and 16 bases separated the two germline ends. CDR1 and CDR2 (germline): SGHTA, FQGTGA.

This clone has only a few counts. The gene calls are TRBV20-1 and TRBJ1-2, with a tentative D call TRBD1 (5 bases). Germline lookup yields CDR1 DFQATT and CDR2 SNEGSKA (reference sequence). This CDR3 is 10 amino acids long. The CDR3 region has the DNA TGCAATCCCCCGGGGGGGGGCTACACCTTC. Its protein product is CNPPGGGYTF.

This chain uses TRBV4-3 with TRBJ1-2; maybe TRBD1 (6 bases). Germline V gene data show CDR1 as LGHNA and CDR2 as YSLEER. The CDR3 has 14 amino acids. V lost 0 bases to trimming and J lost 8 bases, with 13 bases between them. The CDR3 DNA reads TGCGCCAGCAGCCAAGACACGCAGGGGTACGGCTACACCTTC. It specifies CASSQDTQGYGYTF.

The chain couples TRBV28 to TRBJ1-3, with D possibly being TRBD1 (6 bases). In germline, CDR1 is MDHEN, CDR2 SYDVKM. The CDR3 has 13 amino acids. Trimming removed 4 bases at V and 2 bases at J, with 6 bases between. The chain's CDR3 is CASSSGAGNTIYF. The DNA of the CDR3 is TGTGCCAGCAGTTCAGGGGCTGGAAACACCATATATTTT.

There are a few counts of this clone. The chain uses TRBV27 and TRBJ1-4; D gene uncertain. V lost 3 bases and J lost 7, with 9 bases in between. The V gene's germline CDR1 is MNHEY and CDR2 SMNVEV (reference sequence). The CDR3 is made up of 13 amino acids. The CDR3 region is CASSFGRGEKLFF. The CDR3 DNA sequence: TGTGCCAGCAGTTTCGGCCGAGGTGAAAAACTGTTTTTT.

This rearrangement joins TRBV7-6 to TRBJ1-2, with 8 bases matching TRBD1. CDR1 is SGHVS, CDR2 FNYEAQ, per germline. With 2 bases clipped from V and 6 bases from J, the junction kept 8 bases outside the gene matches. There are 15 residues in the CDR3. In nucleotides, the CDR3 is TGTGCCAGCAGCTTAAGGGCCCAGGGGGCGAATGGCTACACCTTC. Its protein product is CASSLRAQGANGYTF.

This clone has only one observation. This chain uses TRBV27 with TRBJ2-7, with a tentative D call TRBD1 (6 bases). The germline V and J ends were trimmed by 2 bases and 0 bases, with 8 bases remaining between them. Per germline, CDR1 MNHEY and CDR2 SMNVEV (reference sequence). The CDR3 sequence is 14 residues long. CDR3 region: CASSLLQGSYEQYF. The DNA of the CDR3 is TGTGCCAGCAGTTTACTACAGGGCTCCTACGAGCAGTACTTC.

The chain employs TRBV28 and TRBJ1-2, with 7 positions matching TRBD1. The CDR3 is 16 residues long. Trimming took 6 bases from V and 3 from J; bases not matched to a gene: 13. From germline, CDR1 is MDHEN and CDR2 SYDVKM. As DNA, the CDR3 is TGTGCCAGCAGCCCACCCTTAGGAGGGGGCCACTATGGCTACACCTTC. Amino acid sequence: CASSPPLGGGHYGYTF.